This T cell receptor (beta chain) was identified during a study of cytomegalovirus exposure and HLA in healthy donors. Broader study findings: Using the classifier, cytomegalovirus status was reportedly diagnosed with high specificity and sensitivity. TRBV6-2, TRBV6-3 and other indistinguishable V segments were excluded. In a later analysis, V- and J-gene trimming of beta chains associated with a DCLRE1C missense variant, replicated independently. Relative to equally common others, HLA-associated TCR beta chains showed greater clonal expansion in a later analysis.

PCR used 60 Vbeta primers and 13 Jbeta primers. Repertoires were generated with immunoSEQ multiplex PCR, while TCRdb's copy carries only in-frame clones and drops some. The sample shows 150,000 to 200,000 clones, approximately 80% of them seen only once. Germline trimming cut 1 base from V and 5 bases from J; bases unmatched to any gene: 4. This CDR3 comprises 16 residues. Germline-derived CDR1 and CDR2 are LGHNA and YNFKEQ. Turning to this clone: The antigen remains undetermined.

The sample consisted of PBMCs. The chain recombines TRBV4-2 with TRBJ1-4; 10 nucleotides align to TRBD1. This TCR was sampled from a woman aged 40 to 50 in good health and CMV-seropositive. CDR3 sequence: CASSQGDRGKNEKLFF. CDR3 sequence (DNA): TGTGCCAGCAGCCAAGGGGACAGGGGAAAGAATGAAAAACTGTTTTTT.